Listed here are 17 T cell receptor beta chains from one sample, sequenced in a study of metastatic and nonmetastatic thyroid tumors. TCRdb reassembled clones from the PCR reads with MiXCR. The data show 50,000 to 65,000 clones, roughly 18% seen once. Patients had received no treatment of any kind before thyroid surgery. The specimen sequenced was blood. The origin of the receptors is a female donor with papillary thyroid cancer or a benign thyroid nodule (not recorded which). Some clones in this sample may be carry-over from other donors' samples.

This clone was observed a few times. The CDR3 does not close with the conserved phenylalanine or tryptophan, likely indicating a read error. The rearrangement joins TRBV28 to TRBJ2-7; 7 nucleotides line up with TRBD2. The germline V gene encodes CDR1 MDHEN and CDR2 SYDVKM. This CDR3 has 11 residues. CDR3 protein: CATHGRYEQYL. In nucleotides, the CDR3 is TGCGCCACCCACGGGAGGTACGAGCAGTACCTC.

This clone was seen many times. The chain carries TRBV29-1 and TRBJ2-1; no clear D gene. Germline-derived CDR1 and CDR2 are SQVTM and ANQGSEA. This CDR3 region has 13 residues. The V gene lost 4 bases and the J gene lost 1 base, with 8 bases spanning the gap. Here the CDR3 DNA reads TGCAGCGTTGGTGGGTCATCCTACAATGAGCAGTTCTTC. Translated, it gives CSVGGSSYNEQFF.

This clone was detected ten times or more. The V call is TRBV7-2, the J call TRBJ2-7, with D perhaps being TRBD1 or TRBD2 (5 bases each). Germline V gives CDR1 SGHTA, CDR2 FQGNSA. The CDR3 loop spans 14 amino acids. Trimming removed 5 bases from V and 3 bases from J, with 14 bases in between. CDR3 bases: TGTGCCAGCAGCGCAGCGGACATAGGCTACGAGCAGTACTTC. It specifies CASSAADIGYEQYF.

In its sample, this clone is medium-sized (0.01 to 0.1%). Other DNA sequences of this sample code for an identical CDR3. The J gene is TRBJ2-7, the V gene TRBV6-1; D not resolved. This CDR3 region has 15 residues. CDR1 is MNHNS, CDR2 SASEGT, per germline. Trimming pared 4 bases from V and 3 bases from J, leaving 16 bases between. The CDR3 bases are TGTGCCAGCAGTGGGCTATCTTCCCCGAGCTACGAGCAGTACTTC. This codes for CASSGLSSPSYEQYF.

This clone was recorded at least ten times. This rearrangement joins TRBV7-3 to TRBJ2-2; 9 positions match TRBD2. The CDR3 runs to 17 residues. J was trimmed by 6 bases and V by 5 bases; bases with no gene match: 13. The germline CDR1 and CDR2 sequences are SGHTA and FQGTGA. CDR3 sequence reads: CASSPEAGGGWAGELFF. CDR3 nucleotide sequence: TGTGCCAGCAGCCCTGAGGCGGGAGGGGGTTGGGCCGGGGAGCTGTTTTTT.

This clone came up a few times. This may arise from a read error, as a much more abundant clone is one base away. In DNA, the CDR3 is TGTGCCAGCAGACAGTGGGAAGAGACCCAGTACTTC. It is translated as CASRQWEETQYF. This chain joins TRBV2 and TRBJ2-5; D is uncertain. Germline V lookup: CDR1 SNHLY, CDR2 FYNNEI. V lost 6 bases to trimming and J lost 3 bases, with 8 bases between them. There are 12 residues in the CDR3.

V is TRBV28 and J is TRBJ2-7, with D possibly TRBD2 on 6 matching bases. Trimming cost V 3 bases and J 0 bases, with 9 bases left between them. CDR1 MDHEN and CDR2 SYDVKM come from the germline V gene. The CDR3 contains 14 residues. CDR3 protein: CASSFGGSSYEQYF. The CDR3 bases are TGTGCCAGCAGTTTCGGGGGAAGCTCCTACGAGCAGTACTTC.

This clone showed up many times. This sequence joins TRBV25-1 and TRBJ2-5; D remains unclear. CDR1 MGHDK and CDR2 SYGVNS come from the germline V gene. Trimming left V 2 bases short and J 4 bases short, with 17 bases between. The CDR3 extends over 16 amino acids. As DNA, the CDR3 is TGTGCCAGCAGTGAACCCCTAGAAGAGTGGGGAGAGACCCAGTACTTC. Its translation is CASSEPLEEWGETQYF.

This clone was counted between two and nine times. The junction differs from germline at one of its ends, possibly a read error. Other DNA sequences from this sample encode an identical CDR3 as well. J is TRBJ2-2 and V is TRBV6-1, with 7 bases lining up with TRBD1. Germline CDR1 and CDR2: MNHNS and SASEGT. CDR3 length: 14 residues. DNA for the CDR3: TGTGCCAGCAGTGAAGGGACAGGTACCGGTGAGCTGTTTTTT. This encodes CASSEGTGTGELFF.

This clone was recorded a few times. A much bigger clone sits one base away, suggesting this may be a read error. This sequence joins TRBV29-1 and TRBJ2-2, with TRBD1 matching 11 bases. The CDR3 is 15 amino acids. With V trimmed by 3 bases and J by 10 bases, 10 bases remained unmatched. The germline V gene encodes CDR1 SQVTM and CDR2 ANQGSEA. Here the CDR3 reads CSVDVGQGAAVELFF. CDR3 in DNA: TGCAGCGTTGACGTCGGACAGGGGGCGGCCGTGGAGCTGTTTTTT.

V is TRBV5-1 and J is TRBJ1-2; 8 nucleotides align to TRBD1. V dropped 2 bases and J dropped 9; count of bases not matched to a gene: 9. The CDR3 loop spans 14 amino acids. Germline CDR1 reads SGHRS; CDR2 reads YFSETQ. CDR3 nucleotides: TGCGCCAGCAGCTTAAGGACAGGGCCTGGGAGCTACACCTTC. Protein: CASSLRTGPGSYTF.

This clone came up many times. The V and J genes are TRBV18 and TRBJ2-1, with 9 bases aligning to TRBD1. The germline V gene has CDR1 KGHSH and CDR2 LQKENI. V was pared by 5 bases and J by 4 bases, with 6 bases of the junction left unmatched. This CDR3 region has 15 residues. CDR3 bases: TGTGCCAGCTCAACCACAGGACAGGGGTACAATGAGCAGTTCTTC. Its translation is CASSTTGQGYNEQFF. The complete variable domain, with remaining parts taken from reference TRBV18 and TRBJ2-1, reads NAGVMQNPRHLVRRRGQEARLRCSPMKGHSHVYWYRQLPEEGLKFMVYLQKENIIDESGMPKERFSAEFPKEGPSILRIQQVVRGDSAAYFCASSTTGQGYNEQFFGPGTRLTVL.

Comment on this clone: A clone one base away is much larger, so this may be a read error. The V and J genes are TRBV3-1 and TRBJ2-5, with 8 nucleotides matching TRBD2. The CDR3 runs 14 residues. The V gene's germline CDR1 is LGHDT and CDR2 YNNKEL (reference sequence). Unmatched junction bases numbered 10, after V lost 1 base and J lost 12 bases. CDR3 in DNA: TGTGCCAGCAGCCAAGGTGACAGGCGGGAGGCCAAGTACTTC. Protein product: CASSQGDRREAKYF.

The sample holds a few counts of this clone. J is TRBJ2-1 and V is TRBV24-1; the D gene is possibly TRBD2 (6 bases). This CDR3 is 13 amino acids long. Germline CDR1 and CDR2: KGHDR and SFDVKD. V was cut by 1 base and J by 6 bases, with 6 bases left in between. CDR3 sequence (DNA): TGTGCCACCAGTGATTTCGGGGGCAATGAGCAGTTCTTC. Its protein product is CATSDFGGNEQFF.

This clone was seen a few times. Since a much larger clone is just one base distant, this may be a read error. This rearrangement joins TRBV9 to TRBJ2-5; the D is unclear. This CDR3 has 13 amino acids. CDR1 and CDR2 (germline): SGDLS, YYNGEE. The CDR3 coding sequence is TGTGCCAGCAGCGTAGGGCTTGAAGAGACCAAGTACTTC. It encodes CASSVGLEETKYF.

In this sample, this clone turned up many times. The CDR3 DNA follows: TGTGCCAGCAGTGAAGGACAGCTTGGTTATTTT. Encoded protein: CASSEGQLGYF. This chain joins TRBV2 and TRBJ2-3, with D possibly being TRBD1 (5 bases). This CDR3 has 11 residues. With 1 base removed from V and 15 bases from J, the gap between germline ends came to 11 bases. Looked up from germline, CDR1 is SNHLY and CDR2 is FYNNEI.

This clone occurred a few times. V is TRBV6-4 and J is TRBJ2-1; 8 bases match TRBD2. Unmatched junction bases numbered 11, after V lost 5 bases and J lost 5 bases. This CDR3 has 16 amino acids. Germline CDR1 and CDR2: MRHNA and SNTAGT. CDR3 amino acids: CASSYTGGAGHNEQFF. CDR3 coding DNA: TGTGCCAGCAGTTACACGGGGGGGGCAGGACACAATGAGCAGTTCTTC.